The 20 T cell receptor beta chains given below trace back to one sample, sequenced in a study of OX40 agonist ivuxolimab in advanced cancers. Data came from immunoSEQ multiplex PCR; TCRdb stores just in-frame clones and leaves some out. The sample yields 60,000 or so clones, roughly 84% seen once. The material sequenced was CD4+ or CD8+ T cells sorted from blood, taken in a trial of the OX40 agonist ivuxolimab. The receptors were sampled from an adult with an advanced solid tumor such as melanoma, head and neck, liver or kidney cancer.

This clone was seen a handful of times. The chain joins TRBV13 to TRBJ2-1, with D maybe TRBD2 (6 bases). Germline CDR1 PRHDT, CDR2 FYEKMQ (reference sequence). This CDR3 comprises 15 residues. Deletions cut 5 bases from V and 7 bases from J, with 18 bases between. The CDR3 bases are TGTGCCAGCAGCGTAACCGGAGGGGCGGCGAATGAGCAGTTCTTC. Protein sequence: CASSVTGGAANEQFF.

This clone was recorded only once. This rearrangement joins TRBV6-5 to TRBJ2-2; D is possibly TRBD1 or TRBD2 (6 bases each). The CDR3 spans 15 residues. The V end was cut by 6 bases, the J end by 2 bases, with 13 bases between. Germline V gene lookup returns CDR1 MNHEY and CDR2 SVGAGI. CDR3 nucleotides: TGTGCCAGCAGGGACCAGGGGACTAACACCGGGGAGCTGTTTTTT. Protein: CASRDQGTNTGELFF.

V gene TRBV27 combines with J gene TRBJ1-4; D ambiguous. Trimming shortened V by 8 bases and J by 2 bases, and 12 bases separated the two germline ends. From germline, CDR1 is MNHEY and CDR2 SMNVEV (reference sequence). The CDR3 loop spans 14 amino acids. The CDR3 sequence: CASATRTTNEKLFF. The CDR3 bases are TGTGCCAGCGCCACTAGGACGACTAATGAAAAACTGTTTTTT.

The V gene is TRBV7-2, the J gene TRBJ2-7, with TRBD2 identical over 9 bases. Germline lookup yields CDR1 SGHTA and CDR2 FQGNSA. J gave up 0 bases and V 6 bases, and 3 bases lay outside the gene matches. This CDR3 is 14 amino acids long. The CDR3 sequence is CASSRSGSSYEQYF. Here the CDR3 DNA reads TGTGCCAGCAGTCGTAGCGGGAGCTCCTACGAGCAGTACTTC.

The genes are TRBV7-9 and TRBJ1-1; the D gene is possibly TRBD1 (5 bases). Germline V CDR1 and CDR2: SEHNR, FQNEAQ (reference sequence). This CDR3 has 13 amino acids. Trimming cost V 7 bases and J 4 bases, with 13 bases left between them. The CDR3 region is CASTEVGGTEAFF. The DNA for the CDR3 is TGTGCCAGCACCGAAGTGGGGGGCACTGAAGCTTTCTTT.

The CDR3, as DNA: TGTGCCACCCGGCCTCCTCGGGCTCAGCCCCAGCATTTT. This translates into CATRPPRAQPQHF. V and J are TRBV28 and TRBJ1-5; no reliable D call. The V end lost 10 bases, the J end lost 6 bases, and 16 bases lay between the germline ends. There are 13 residues in the CDR3. Germline V gene data show CDR1 as MDHEN and CDR2 as SYDVKM. Full variable domain (missing parts from reference TRBV28 and TRBJ1-5): DVKVTQSSRYLVKRTGEKVFLECVQDMDHENMFWYRQDPGLGLRLIYFSYDVKMKEKGDIPEGYSVSREKKERFSLILESASTNQTSMYLCATRPPRAQPQHFGDGTRLSIL.

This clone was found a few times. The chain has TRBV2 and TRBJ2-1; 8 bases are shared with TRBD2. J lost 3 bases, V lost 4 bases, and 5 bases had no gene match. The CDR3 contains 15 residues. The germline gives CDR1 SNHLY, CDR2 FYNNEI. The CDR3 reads CASSVGGGHYNEQFF. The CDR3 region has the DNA TGTGCCAGCAGTGTGGGCGGGGGGCACTACAATGAGCAGTTCTTC. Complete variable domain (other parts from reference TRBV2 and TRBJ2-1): EPEVTQTPSHQVTQMGQEVILRCVPISNHLYFYWYRQILGQKVEFLVSFYNNEISEKSEIFDDQFSVERPDGSNFTLKIRSTKLEDSAMYFCASSVGGGHYNEQFFGPGTRLTVL.

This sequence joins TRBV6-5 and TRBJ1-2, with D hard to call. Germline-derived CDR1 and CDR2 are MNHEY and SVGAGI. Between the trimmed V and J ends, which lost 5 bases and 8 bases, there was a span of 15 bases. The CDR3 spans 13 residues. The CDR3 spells CASSRHFDEGYTF. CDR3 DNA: TGTGCCAGCAGTCGCCACTTTGACGAGGGCTACACCTTC.

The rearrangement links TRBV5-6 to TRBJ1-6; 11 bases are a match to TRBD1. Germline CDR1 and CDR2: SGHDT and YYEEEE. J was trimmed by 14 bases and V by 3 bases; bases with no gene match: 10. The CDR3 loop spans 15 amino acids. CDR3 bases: TGTGCCAGCAGCTCACCGGGACAGGGGGTTTCGGCCCTCCACTTT. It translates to CASSSPGQGVSALHF.

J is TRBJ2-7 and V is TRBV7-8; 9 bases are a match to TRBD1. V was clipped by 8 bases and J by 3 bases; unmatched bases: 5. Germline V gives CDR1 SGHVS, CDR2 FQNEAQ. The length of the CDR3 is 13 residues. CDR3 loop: CASGRDRVYEQYF. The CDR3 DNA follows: TGTGCCAGCGGCCGGGACAGGGTCTACGAGCAGTACTTC.

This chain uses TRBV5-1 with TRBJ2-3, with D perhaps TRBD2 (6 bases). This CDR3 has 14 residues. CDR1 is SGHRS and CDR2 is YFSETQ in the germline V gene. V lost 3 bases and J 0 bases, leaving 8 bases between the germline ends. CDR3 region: CASSSGVSTDTQYF. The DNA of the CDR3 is TGCGCCAGCAGCTCGGGGGTTAGCACAGATACGCAGTATTTT.

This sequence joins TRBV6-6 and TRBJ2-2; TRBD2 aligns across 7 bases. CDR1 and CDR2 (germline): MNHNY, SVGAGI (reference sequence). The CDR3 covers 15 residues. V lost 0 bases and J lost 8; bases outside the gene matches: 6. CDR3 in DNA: TGTGCCAGCAGTTACTCGGCGGGGAGGGGTGGGGAGCTGTTTTTT. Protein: CASSYSAGRGGELFF.

This CDR3 is CASSLGSSTYEQYF. The CDR3 DNA is TGCGCCAGCAGCTTGGGGTCTAGTACCTACGAGCAGTACTTC. The J gene is TRBJ2-5, the V gene TRBV5-1; D is unresolved. The J call could be wrong; TRBJ2-7 is a better fit for the DNA end. CDR3 length: 14 residues. Looked up from germline, CDR1 is SGHRS and CDR2 is YFSETQ.

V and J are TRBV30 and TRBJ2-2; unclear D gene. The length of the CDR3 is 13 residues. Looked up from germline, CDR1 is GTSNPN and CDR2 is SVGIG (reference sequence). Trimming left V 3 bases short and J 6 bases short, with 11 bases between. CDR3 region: CAWRRRLSGELFF. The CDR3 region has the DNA TGTGCCTGGAGGAGACGGCTATCCGGGGAGCTGTTTTTT. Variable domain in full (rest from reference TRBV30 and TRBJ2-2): SQTIHQWPATLVQPVGSPLSLECTVEGTSNPNLYWYRQAAGRGLQLLFYSVGIGQISSEVPQNLSASRPQDRQFILSSKKLLLSDSGFYLCAWRRRLSGELFFGEGSRLTVL.

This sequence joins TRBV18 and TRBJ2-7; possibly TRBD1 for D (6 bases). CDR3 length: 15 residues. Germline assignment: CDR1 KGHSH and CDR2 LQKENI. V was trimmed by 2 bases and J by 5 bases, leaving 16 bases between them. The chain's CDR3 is CASSPGGAVYDEQYF. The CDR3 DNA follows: TGTGCCAGCTCACCAGGGGGCGCGGTCTATGACGAGCAGTACTTC. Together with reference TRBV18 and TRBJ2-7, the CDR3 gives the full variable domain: NAGVMQNPRHLVRRRGQEARLRCSPMKGHSHVYWYRQLPEEGLKFMVYLQKENIIDESGMPKERFSAEFPKEGPSILRIQQVVRGDSAAYFCASSPGGAVYDEQYFGPGTRLTVT.

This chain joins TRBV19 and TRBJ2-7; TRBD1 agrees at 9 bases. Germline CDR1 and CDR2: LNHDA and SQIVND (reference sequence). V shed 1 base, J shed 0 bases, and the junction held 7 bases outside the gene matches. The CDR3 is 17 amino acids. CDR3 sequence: CASSIATTGGSSYEQYF. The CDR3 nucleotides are TGTGCCAGTAGTATAGCCACGACAGGGGGGAGCTCCTACGAGCAGTACTTC.

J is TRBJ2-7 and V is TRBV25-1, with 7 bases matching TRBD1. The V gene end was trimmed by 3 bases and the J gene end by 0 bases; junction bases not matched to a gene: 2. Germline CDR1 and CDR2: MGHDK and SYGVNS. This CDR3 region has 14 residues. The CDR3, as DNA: TGTGCCAGCAGTGATGCAGGGGGCTCCTACGAGCAGTACTTC. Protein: CASSDAGGSYEQYF.

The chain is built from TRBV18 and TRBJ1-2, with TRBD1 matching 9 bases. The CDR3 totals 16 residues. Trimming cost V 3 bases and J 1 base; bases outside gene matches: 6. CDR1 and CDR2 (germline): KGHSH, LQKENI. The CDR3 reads CASSPAVTGGNYGYTF. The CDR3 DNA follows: TGTGCCAGCTCACCTGCGGTGACAGGGGGTAACTATGGCTACACCTTC.

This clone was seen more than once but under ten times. CDR3 sequence (DNA): TGTGCCAGCAGCTTATGGGGGCCTCAGCCCCAGCATTTT. It encodes CASSLWGPQPQHF. This chain uses TRBV7-8 with TRBJ1-5; maybe TRBD1 (6 bases). Germline CDR1 is SGHVS and CDR2 is FQNEAQ. Trimming removed 2 bases from V and 6 bases from J, with 8 bases in between. This CDR3 contains 13 residues.

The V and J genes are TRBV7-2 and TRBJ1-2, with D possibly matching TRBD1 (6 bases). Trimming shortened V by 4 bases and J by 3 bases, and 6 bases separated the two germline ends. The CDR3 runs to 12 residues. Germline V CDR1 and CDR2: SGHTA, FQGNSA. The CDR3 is CASSWTDYGYTF. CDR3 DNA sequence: TGTGCCAGCAGCTGGACAGACTATGGCTACACCTTC.